This T cell receptor (beta chain) comes out of a study of shared clonotypes between healthy human individuals. Study outcomes and limitations: Depth of sequencing was expected to influence donor clonotype sharing. About 5% of naive CD4 clonotypes were shared across four donors.

J gave up 4 bases and V 5 bases, and 16 bases lay outside the gene matches. Germline CDR1 is SGHTA and CDR2 is FQGNSA. The CDR3 is 17 residues long. Donors, healthy HIV-negative adults, lacked recent acute infections or vaccinations. Produced via immunoSEQ multiplex PCR; TCRdb's table is partial and in-frame only. The table shows roughly 1.5 million clones, with 98% occurring only once. Worth noting for this clone: Its antigen is as yet unknown.

The receptor comes from a man aged 25-40 years in good health. Specimen: naive CD4+ T cells sorted from blood. Subset reported: CD45RA+ positively selected. J is TRBJ2-5 and V is TRBV7-2; TRBD2 agrees at 7 bases. The CDR3 loop is CASSRRGSGWARETQYF. The CDR3 bases are TGTGCCAGCAGCCGTCGAGGTAGCGGGTGGGCCCGAGAGACCCAGTACTTC.